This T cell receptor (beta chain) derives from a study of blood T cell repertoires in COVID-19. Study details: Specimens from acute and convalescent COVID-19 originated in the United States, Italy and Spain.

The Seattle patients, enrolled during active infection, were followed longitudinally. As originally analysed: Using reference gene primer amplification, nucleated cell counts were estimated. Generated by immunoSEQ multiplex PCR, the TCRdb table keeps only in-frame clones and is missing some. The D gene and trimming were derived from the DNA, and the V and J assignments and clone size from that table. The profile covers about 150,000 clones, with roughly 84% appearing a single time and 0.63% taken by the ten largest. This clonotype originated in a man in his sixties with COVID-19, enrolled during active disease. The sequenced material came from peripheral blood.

CDR3 region: CASSLSLGARFNSEAFF. In DNA, the CDR3 is TGTGCCAGCAGCTTGAGTCTGGGGGCGAGGTTTAATTCTGAAGCTTTCTTT. The chain uses TRBV5-8 and TRBJ1-1; D perhaps matches TRBD1 (6 bases). V shed 1 base and J shed 6 bases, with 22 bases lying between them. Germline assignment: CDR1 SGHTS and CDR2 YDEGEE. The CDR3 has 17 amino acids.